A single sample gave rise to the 14 T cell receptor beta chains below, sequenced in a study of blood T cell repertoires in COVID-19 (TCRdb year 2020). The library was built by means of the immunoSEQ multiplex PCR assay. The immuneACCESS repertoire file appears here via TCRdb, limited to in-frame rearrangements. These files lack a portion of the clones; in checked studies, under half of the deficit traces to unresolved V genes, and the cause of the others is not known. In all, the sample holds around 250,000 clones, and roughly 84% of those were seen once. Approximately 1.5% of the sample rests with the top ten. Sequencing used peripheral blood. The receptors were gathered from a woman aged 40 to 50 who had recovered from COVID-19.

The genes are TRBV10-2 and TRBJ1-5, with 7 positions matching TRBD1. V lost 8 bases to trimming and J lost 1 base; unmatched junction nucleotides: 11. This CDR3 is 16 amino acids long. Germline V gene lookup returns CDR1 WSHSY and CDR2 SAAADI. The CDR3 loop is CASGQTGLASNQPQHF. The CDR3 DNA reads as TGCGCCAGCGGCCAGACAGGGCTAGCGAGCAATCAGCCCCAGCATTTT.

A few counts support this clone. V and J are TRBV5-1 and TRBJ1-6; D is unclear. The CDR3 contains 13 residues. V was clipped by 0 bases and J by 10 bases, with 8 bases between them. Germline V CDR1 and CDR2: SGHRS, YFSETQ. The CDR3 region has the DNA TGCGCCAGCAGCTTGGAGACGGGATCACCCCTCCACTTT. This encodes CASSLETGSPLHF.

The rearrangement links TRBV4-1 to TRBJ2-1; TRBD2 aligns across 8 bases. Trimming removed 4 bases from V and 10 bases from J; junction bases left unmatched: 9. Germline-derived CDR1 and CDR2 are MGHRA and YSYEKL. CDR3 size: 14 residues. The CDR3 nucleotides are TGCGCCAGCAGCCTCACGGGGGGGTGGGTCGAGCAGTTCTTC. Its translation: CASSLTGGWVEQFF.

The chain has TRBV28 and TRBJ2-5; no firm D call. This CDR3 spans 13 amino acids. CDR1 MDHEN and CDR2 SYDVKM come from the germline V gene. V was shortened by 3 bases and J by 5 bases, with 10 bases between the two germline ends. DNA for the CDR3: TGTGCCAGCAGTTTTCCATCAATGGAGACCCAGTACTTC. As protein: CASSFPSMETQYF.

The rearrangement joins TRBV11-2 to TRBJ2-7, with TRBD1 matching over 9 bases. Germline V lookup: CDR1 SGHAT, CDR2 FQNNGV. V lost 4 bases and J lost 0; bases outside the gene matches: 10. The CDR3 is made up of 17 amino acids. CDR3 loop: CASSSLRDRVSSYEQYF. In nucleotides, the CDR3 is TGTGCCAGCAGCTCATTACGGGACAGGGTGAGCTCCTACGAGCAGTACTTC.

The rearrangement joins TRBV4-1 to TRBJ1-1, with D perhaps matching TRBD1 (6 bases). Germline values: CDR1 MGHRA, CDR2 YSYEKL. CDR3 length: 15 residues. The ends were cut back, 3 bases at V and 6 bases at J, with 17 bases in the middle. The CDR3 DNA reads as TGCGCCAGCAGCCACGGGGGAGGGGGTAACGCTGAAGCTTTCTTT. Amino acid sequence: CASSHGGGGNAEAFF.

The V and J genes are TRBV25-1 and TRBJ1-1, with 8 nucleotides matching TRBD1. The CDR3 length is 14 residues. CDR1 and CDR2 (germline): MGHDK, SYGVNS. J gave up 2 bases and V 6 bases, and 5 bases lay outside the gene matches. DNA of the CDR3: TGTGCCAGCAGGACGACAGGGGCTAACACTGAAGCTTTCTTT. It codes for CASRTTGANTEAFF.

The rearrangement links TRBV30 to TRBJ2-7, with D possibly TRBD1 on 5 matching bases. The length of the CDR3 is 12 residues. V lost 4 bases to trimming and J lost 2 bases, with 9 bases between them. Per germline, CDR1 GTSNPN and CDR2 SVGIG (reference sequence). The CDR3 here is CAWTDSAYEQYF. The CDR3, as DNA: TGTGCCTGGACCGACAGTGCCTACGAGCAGTACTTC. Full variable domain (missing parts from reference TRBV30 and TRBJ2-7): SQTIHQWPATLVQPVGSPLSLECTVEGTSNPNLYWYRQAAGRGLQLLFYSVGIGQISSEVPQNLSASRPQDRQFILSSKKLLLSDSGFYLCAWTDSAYEQYFGPGTRLTVT.

The chain recombines TRBV5-1 with TRBJ2-3, with 8 bases lining up with TRBD2. Germline trimming cut 4 bases from V and 4 bases from J; bases unmatched to any gene: 8. Germline V gene lookup returns CDR1 SGHRS and CDR2 YFSETQ. This CDR3 contains 15 residues. The CDR3 region has the DNA TGCGCCAGCAGCGATGTAAGCGGGGGAGCAGATACGCAGTATTTT. Translated: CASSDVSGGADTQYF. Full variable domain (outside the CDR3, taken from reference TRBV5-1 and TRBJ2-3): KAGVTQTPRYLIKTRGQQVTLSCSPISGHRSVSWYQQTPGQGLQFLFEYFSETQRNKGNFPGRFSGRQFSNSRSEMNVSTLELGDSALYLCASSDVSGGADTQYFGPGTRLTVL.

This chain connects TRBV5-4 to TRBJ1-1; 7 bases map to TRBD1. Germline lookup yields CDR1 SGHNT and CDR2 YYREEE (reference sequence). CDR3 length equals 12 residues. The V segment lost 4 bases and the J segment 4 bases; nucleotides outside the gene matches: 1. The chain's CDR3 is CASSAGGTEAFF. DNA of the CDR3: TGTGCCAGCAGCGCAGGGGGCACTGAAGCTTTCTTT.

J is TRBJ1-4 and V is TRBV30; D is ambiguous. Per the germline V gene, CDR1 is GTSNPN and CDR2 is SVGIG (reference sequence). V lost 2 bases to trimming and J lost 7 bases, with 20 bases between them. The CDR3 loop spans 16 amino acids. The CDR3: CAWSPGLSPGSEKLFF. The CDR3 region has the DNA TGTGCCTGGAGTCCGGGATTATCACCGGGGAGTGAAAAACTGTTTTTT.

The J gene is TRBJ2-3, the V gene TRBV5-1; 14 bases align to TRBD2. V was clipped by 4 bases and J by 2 bases; unmatched bases: 6. Per the germline V gene, CDR1 is SGHRS and CDR2 is YFSETQ. This CDR3 has 17 amino acids. The CDR3 here is CASSPGLAGVSTDTQYF. The CDR3 DNA sequence: TGCGCCAGCAGCCCGGGACTAGCGGGGGTTTCCACAGATACGCAGTATTTT.

CDR3 sequence reads: CATRALGSKGLNPQYF. The CDR3, as DNA: TGTGCCACCAGGGCTCTGGGCTCTAAAGGCTTAAATCCGCAGTATTTT. The rearrangement uses TRBV15 and TRBJ2-3, with D hard to call. Per the germline V gene, CDR1 is LNHNV and CDR2 is YYDKDF (reference sequence). The CDR3 runs 16 residues. The V gene lost 6 bases and the J gene lost 10 bases, with 26 bases spanning the gap. The full variable domain, in which reference TRBV15 and TRBJ2-3 provide the parts outside the CDR3, is DAMVIQNPRYQVTQFGKPVTLSCSQTLNHNVMYWYQQKSSQAPKLLFHYYDKDFNNEADTPDNFQSRRPNTSFCFLDIRSPGLGDTAMYLCATRALGSKGLNPQYFGPGTRLTVL.

A few counts support this clone. The chain couples TRBV3-1 (or the pseudogene TRBV3-2) to TRBJ1-6; TRBD1 might be the D (6 bases). Germline CDR1 LGHDT, CDR2 YNNKEL (reference sequence). Between the trimmed V and J ends, which lost 3 bases and 11 bases, there was a span of 17 bases. The CDR3 length is 15 residues. CDR3 sequence: CASSQPGQRETPLHF. The DNA for the CDR3 is TGTGCCAGCAGCCAGCCGGGACAAAGGGAAACACCCCTCCACTTT.